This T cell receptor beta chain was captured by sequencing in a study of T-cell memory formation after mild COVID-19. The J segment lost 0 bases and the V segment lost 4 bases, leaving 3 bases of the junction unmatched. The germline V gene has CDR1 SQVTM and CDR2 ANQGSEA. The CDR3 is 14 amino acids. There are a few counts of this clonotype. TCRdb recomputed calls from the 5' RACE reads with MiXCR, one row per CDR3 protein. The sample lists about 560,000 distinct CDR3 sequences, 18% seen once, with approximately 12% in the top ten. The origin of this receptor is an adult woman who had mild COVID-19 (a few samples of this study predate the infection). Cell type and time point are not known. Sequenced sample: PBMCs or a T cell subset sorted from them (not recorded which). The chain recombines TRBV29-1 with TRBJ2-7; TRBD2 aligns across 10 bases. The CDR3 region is CSVVASGGSYEQYF. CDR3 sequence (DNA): TGCAGCGTTGTGGCTAGCGGGGGCTCCTACGAGCAGTACTTC.